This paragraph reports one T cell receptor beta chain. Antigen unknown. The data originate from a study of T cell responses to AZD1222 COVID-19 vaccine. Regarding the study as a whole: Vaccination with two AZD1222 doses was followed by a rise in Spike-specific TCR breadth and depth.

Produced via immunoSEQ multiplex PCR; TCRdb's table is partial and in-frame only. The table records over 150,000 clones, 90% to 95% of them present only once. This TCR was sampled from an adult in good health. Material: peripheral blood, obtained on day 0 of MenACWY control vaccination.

The CDR3 sequence is CASSYLGSQYF. The DNA for the CDR3 is TGTGCCAGCAGTTACTTGGGGAGCCAGTACTTC. The chain employs TRBV6-5 and TRBJ2-7; the D gene is possibly TRBD2 (5 bases). The CDR3 is 11 amino acids. CDR1 MNHEY and CDR2 SVGAGI come from the germline V gene. V was cut by 1 base and J by 10 bases, with 8 bases left in between.